Here is one T cell receptor (beta chain) with its context. This sample was taken from a study of T cell responses to AZD1222 COVID-19 vaccine. The data were produced by immunoSEQ multiplex PCR, yet TCRdb's version contains in-frame clones alone and is incomplete. The data hold around 150,000 clones, with around 89% observed a single time. The TCR originated in an adult in good health. Specimen: peripheral blood, collected on day 0 of MenACWY control vaccination.

The CDR3: CASSHRAGGGGYTF. CDR3 DNA sequence: TGTGCCAGCAGTCACAGAGCAGGGGGTGGTGGCTACACCTTC. The V and J genes are TRBV28 and TRBJ1-2; 7 bases align to TRBD1. Germline CDR1 and CDR2: MDHEN and SYDVKM. CDR3 length: 14 amino acids. Losses at the gene ends were 5 bases for V and 7 bases for J; bases not matched to a gene: 10.